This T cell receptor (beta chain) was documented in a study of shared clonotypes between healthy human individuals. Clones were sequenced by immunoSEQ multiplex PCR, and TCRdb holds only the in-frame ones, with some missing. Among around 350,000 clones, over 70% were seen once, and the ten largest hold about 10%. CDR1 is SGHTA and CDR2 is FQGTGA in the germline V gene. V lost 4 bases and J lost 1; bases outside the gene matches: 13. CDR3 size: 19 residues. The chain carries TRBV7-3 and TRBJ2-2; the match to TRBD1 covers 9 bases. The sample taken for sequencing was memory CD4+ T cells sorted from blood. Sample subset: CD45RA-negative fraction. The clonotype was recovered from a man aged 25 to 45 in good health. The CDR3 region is CASSSSPRTGAMNTGELFF. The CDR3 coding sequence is TGTGCCAGCAGCTCCAGCCCCAGGACAGGGGCCATGAACACCGGGGAGCTGTTTTTT.